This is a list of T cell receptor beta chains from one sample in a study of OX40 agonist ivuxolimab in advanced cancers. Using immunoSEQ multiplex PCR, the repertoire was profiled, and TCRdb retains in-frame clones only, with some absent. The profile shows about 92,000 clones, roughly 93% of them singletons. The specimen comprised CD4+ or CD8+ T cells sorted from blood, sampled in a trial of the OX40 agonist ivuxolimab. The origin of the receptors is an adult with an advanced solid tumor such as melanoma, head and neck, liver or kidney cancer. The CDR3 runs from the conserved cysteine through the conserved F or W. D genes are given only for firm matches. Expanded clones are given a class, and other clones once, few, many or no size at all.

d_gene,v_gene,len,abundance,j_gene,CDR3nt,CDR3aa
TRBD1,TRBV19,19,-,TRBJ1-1,TGTGCCAGTAGTATCCACCTCCGACAGGGCCATACTATGAACACTGAAGCTTTCTTT,CASSIHLRQGHTMNTEAFF
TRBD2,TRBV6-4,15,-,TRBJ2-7,TGTGCCAGCAGTGACTCGGGGGGAGGGCCCTACGAGCAGTACTTC,CASSDSGGGPYEQYF
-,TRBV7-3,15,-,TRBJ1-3,TGTGCCAGCAGCTTGCAGGGGTTACGAGGAAACACCATATATTTT,CASSLQGLRGNTIYF
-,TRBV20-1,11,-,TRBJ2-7,TGCAGTGCTAGATTTTACTACGAGCAGTACTTC,CSARFYYEQYF
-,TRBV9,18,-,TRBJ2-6,TGTGCCAGCAGCGCCCCCCAGGGGCTAGGATCTGGGGCCAACGTCCTGACTTTC,CASSAPQGLGSGANVLTF
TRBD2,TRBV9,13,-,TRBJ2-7,TGTGCCAGCAGCGTAGGGGAGGGGTACGAGCAGTACTTC,CASSVGEGYEQYF
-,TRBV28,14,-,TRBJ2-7,TGTGCCAGCAGGGGGCCCGGCAGGGTCTACGAGCAGTACTTC,CASRGPGRVYEQYF
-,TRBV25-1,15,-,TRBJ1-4,TGTGCCAGCAGTGCTGTACAGGGATCTAATGAAAAACTGTTTTTT,CASSAVQGSNEKLFF
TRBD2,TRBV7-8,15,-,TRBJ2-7,TGTGCCAGCAGCTTAGATCGCGGGAGCTCCTACGAGCAGTACTTC,CASSLDRGSSYEQYF
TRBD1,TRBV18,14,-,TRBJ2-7,TGTGCCAGCTCACGTGGTCAGGGGGCGTTCGAGCAGTACTTC,CASSRGQGAFEQYF
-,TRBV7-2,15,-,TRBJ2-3,TGTGCCAGCAGCTTAAGCCGGGTCCGCGGAGATACGCAGTATTTT,CASSLSRVRGDTQYF
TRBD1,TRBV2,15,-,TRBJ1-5,TGTGCCAGCAGAGAAGGTGGGACAGGCAATCAGCCCCAGCATTTT,CASREGGTGNQPQHF
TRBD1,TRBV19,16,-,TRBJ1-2,TGTGCCAGTAGTCTCGCCTGGACAGGGGGCGACTATGGCTACACCTTC,CASSLAWTGGDYGYTF
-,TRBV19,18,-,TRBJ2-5,TGTGCCAGTAGTATAGGCTACAGGGGAAGGAGGGGTACGGAGACCCAGTACTTC,CASSIGYRGRRGTETQYF
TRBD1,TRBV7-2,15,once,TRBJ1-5,TGTGCCAGCAGCGAGTCGGGACAGTTCAATCAGCCCCAGCATTTT,CASSESGQFNQPQHF
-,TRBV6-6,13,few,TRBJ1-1,TGTGCCAGCAGTTACTCTGTAGGAGATGAAGCTTTCTTT,CASSYSVGDEAFF
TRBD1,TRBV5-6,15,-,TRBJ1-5,TGTGCCAGCAGCTTGGGGACAGGGGTAAATCAGCCCCAGCATTTT,CASSLGTGVNQPQHF
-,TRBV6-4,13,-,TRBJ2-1,TGTGCCAGCAGTGACTTGGGGGTTGGTGAGCAGTTCTTC,CASSDLGVGEQFF
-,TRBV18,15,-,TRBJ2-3,TGTGCCAGCTCACCACAGACTGAGGCTGTTCGCCAGCAGTATTTT,CASSPQTEAVRQQYF
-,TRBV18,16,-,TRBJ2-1,TGTGCCAGCTCACCACTTTTTGACACGTCCTACAATGAGCAGTTCTTC,CASSPLFDTSYNEQFF
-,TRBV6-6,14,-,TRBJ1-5,TGTGCCAGCAGTACACGACAGAACAATCAGCCCCAGCATTTT,CASSTRQNNQPQHF
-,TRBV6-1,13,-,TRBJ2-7,TGTGCCAGCAGTGGCCCCTCCCACTACGAGCAGTACTTC,CASSGPSHYEQYF
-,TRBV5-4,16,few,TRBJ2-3,TGTGCCAGCAGCGCCAGCTTAGGGGCTGGCACAGATACGCAGTATTTT,CASSASLGAGTDTQYF
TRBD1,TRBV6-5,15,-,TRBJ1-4,TGTGCCAGCAAGCTACAGGGGGCAACTAATGAAAAACTGTTTTTT,CASKLQGATNEKLFF
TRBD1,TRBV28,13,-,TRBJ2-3,TGTGCCGGACGGACAGGAGGCACAGATACGCAGTATTTT,CAGRTGGTDTQYF
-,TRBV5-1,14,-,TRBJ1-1,TGCGCCAGCAGCTTTGGCAGTGGGGACACTGAAGCTTTCTTT,CASSFGSGDTEAFF
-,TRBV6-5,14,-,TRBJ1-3,TGTGCCAGCAGTTCCTGGACAGCAGGAAACACCATATATTTT,CASSSWTAGNTIYF
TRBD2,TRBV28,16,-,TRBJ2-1,TGTGCCAGCAGTTTACCAAGGCCGACTAGCGGATATGAGCAGTTCTTC,CASSLPRPTSGYEQFF
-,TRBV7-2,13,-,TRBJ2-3,TGTGCCAGCAGCTATCCAGGGGCAGATACGCAGTATTTT,CASSYPGADTQYF
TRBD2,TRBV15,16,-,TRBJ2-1,TGTGCCACCAGCAGAGATATCGGCCGGGAGGGTAATGAGCAGTTCTTC,CATSRDIGREGNEQFF
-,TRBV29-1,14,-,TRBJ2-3,TGCAGCTCTCCTGGGATTTCTAGCACAGATACGCAGTATTTT,CSSPGISSTDTQYF
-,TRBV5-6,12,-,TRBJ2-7,TGTGCCAGCGCTGGGGGGGGCCCCGAGCAGTACTTC,CASAGGGPEQYF
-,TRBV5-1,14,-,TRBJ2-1,TGCGCCAGCAGTGACAGACTAGGACGCTATGAGCAGTTCTTC,CASSDRLGRYEQFF
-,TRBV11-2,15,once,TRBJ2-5,TGTGCCAGCAGCCAAACCCTAGCAACACAAGAGACCCAGTACTTC,CASSQTLATQETQYF
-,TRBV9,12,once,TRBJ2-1,TGTGCCAGCAGCGTAGACTTCGATGAGCAGTTCTTC,CASSVDFDEQFF
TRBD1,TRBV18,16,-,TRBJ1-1,TGTGCCAGCTCACCAGCCGGGACAGGGGTGAACACTGAAGCTTTCTTT,CASSPAGTGVNTEAFF
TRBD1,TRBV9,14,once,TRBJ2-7,TGTGCCAGCAGCCCGGGACAGGGGGCGCAGGAGCAGTACTTC,CASSPGQGAQEQYF
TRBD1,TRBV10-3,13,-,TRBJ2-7,TGTGCCATCGCCGGGACAGGTACCAACGAGCAGTACTTC,CAIAGTGTNEQYF
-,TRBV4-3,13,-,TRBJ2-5,TGCGCCAGCAGCCAAGAATGGAAAGAGACCCAGTACTTC,CASSQEWKETQYF
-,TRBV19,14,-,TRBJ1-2,TGTGCCAGTAGCCCGGGGGGGACTAACTATGGCTACACCTTC,CASSPGGTNYGYTF
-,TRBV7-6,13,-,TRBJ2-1,TGTGCCAGCAGCTTAGTGGGGGATCATGAGCAGTTCTTC,CASSLVGDHEQFF
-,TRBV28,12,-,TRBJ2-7,TGTGCCAGCAGTGGGGGTACCTACGAGCAGTACTTC,CASSGGTYEQYF
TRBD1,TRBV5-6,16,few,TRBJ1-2,TGTGCCAGCAGCAGCCGGGACAGGGTTTTAAACTATGGCTACACCTTC,CASSSRDRVLNYGYTF
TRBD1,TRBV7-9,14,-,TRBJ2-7,TGTGCCAGCAGCTTAGGGACAGGGGATCACGAGCAGTACTTC,CASSLGTGDHEQYF
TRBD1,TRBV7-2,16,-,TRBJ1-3,TGTGCCAGCAGCCCGCACCCGACAGGGTCTGGAAACACCATATATTTT,CASSPHPTGSGNTIYF
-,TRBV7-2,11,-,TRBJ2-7,TGTGCCAGCAGCTCGTACTACGAGCAGTACTTC,CASSSYYEQYF
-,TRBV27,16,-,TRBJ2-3,TGTGCCAGCAGTTTTCTCGTAGCGGGACAGACAGATACGCAGTATTTT,CASSFLVAGQTDTQYF
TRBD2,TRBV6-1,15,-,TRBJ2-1,TGTGCCAGCTCCTCCGGTGGTAGCGGGAGGAATGAGCAGTTCTTC,CASSSGGSGRNEQFF
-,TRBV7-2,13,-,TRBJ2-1,TGTGCCAGCAGCTTAATATTGGACAATGAGCAGTTCTTC,CASSLILDNEQFF
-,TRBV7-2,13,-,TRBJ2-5,TGTGCCAGCAGCCCGGCAAGCGCAGAGACCCAGTACTTC,CASSPASAETQYF
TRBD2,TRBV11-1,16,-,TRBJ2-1,TGTGCCAGCAGCTTACTGTCGACTAGCGTATACAATGAGCAGTTCTTC,CASSLLSTSVYNEQFF
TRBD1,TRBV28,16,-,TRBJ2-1,TGTGCCAGCAGACCTTCACAGGGGGCGGGATACAATGAGCAGTTCTTC,CASRPSQGAGYNEQFF
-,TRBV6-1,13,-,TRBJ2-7,TGTGCCAGCAGTGACCCTCGGGAATACGAGCAGTACTTC,CASSDPREYEQYF
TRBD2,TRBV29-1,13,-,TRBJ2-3,TGCAGCGGAATAGCGGGAGGTACAGATACGCAGTATTTT,CSGIAGGTDTQYF